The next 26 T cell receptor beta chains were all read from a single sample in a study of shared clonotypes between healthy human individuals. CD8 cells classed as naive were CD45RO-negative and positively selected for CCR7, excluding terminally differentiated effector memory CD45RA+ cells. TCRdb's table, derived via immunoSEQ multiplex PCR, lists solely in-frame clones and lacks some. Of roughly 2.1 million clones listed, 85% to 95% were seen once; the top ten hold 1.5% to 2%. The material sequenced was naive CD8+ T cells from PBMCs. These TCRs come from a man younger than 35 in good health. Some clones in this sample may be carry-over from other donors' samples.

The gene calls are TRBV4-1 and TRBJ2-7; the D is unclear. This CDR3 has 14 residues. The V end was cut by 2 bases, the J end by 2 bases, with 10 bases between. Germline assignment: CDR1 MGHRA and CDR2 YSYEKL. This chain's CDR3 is CASSQFGNPYEQYF. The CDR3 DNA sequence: TGCGCCAGCAGCCAATTCGGTAACCCCTACGAGCAGTACTTC.

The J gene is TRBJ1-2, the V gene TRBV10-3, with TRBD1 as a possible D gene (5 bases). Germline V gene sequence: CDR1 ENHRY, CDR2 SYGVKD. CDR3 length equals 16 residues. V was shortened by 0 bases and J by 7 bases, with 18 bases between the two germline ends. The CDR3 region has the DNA TGTGCCATCAGTGAGTCCGTGGTTGGGGCAGCCAGTGGCTACACCTTC. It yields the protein CAISESVVGAASGYTF.

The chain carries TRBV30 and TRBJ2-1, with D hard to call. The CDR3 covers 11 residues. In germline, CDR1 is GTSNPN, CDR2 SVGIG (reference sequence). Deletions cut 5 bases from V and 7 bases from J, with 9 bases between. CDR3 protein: CAWRILNEQFF. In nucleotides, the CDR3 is TGTGCCTGGCGTATCCTAAATGAGCAGTTCTTC.

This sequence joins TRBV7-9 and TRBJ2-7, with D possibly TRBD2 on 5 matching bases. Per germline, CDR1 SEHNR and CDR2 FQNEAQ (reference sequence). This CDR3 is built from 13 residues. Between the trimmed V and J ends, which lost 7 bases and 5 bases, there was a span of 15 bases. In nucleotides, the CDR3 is TGTGCCAGCACCCGGGGTTTAAGAGACGAGCAGTACTTC. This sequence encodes CASTRGLRDEQYF.

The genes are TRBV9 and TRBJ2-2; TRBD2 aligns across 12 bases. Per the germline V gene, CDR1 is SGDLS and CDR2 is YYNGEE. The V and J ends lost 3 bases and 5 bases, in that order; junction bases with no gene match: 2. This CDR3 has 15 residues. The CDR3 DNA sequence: TGTGCCAGCAGCGCGACTAGCGGGAGAACCGGGGAGCTGTTTTTT. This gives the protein CASSATSGRTGELFF. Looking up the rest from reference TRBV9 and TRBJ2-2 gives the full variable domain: DSGVTQTPKHLITATGQRVTLRCSPRSGDLSVYWYQQSLDQGLQFLIQYYNGEERAKGNILERFSAQQFPDLHSELNLSSLELGDSALYFCASSATSGRTGELFFGEGSRLTVL.

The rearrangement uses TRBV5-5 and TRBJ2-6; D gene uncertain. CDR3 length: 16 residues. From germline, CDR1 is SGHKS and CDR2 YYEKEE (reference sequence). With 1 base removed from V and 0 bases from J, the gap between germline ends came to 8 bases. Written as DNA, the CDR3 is TGTGCCAGCAGCTTGTGGCCAGCCTCTGGGGCCAACGTCCTGACTTTC. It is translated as CASSLWPASGANVLTF.

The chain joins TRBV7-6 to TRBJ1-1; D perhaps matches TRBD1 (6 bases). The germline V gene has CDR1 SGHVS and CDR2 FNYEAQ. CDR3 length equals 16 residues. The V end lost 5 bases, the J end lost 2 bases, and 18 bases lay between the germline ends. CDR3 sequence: CASSQNRAGANTEAFF. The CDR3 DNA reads TGTGCCAGCAGCCAAAACAGGGCCGGCGCCAACACTGAAGCTTTCTTT. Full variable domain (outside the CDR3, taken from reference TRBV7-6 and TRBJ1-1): GAGVSQSPRYKVTKRGQDVALRCDPISGHVSLYWYRQALGQGPEFLTYFNYEAQQDKSGLPNDRFSAERPEGSISTLTIQRTEQRDSAMYRCASSQNRAGANTEAFFGQGTRLTVV.

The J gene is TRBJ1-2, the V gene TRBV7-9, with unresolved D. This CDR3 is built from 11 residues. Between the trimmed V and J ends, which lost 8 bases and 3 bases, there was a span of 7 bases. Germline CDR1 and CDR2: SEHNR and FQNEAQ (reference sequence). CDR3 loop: CASSEDYGYTF. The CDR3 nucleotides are TGTGCCAGCTCCGAGGACTATGGCTACACCTTC.

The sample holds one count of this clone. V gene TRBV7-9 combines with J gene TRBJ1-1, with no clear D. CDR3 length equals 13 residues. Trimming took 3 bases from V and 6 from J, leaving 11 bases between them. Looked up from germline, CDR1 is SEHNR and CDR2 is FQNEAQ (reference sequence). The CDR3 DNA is TGTGCCAGCAGCTTTCTCGTGGACGCTGAAGCTTTCTTT. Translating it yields CASSFLVDAEAFF.

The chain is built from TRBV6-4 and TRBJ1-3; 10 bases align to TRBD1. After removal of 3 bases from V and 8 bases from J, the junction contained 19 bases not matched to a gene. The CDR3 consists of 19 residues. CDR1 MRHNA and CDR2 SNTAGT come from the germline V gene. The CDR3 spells CASSEGGTGALRMVHTIYF. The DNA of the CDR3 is TGTGCCAGCAGTGAGGGCGGGACAGGGGCCTTGCGGATGGTACACACCATATATTTT.

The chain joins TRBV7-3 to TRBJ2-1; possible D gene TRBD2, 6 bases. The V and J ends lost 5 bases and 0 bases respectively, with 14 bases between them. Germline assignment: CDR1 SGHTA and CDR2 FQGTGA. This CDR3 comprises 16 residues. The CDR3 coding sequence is TGTGCCAGCAGCCCTCGGACCGGGAGCTCCTACAATGAGCAGTTCTTC. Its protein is CASSPRTGSSYNEQFF.

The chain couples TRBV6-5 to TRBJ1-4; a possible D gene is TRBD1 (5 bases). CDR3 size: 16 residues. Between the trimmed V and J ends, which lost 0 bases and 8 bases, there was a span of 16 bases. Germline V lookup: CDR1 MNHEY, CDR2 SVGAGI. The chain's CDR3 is CASSYSAGTPGEKLFF. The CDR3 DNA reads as TGTGCCAGCAGTTACTCAGCAGGGACTCCGGGGGAAAAACTGTTTTTT.

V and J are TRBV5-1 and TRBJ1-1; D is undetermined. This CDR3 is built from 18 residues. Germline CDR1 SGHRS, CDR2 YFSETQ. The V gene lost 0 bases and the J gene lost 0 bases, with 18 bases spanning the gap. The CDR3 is CASSLARAPEPMNTEAFF. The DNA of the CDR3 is TGCGCCAGCAGCTTGGCTCGGGCTCCAGAGCCCATGAACACTGAAGCTTTCTTT.

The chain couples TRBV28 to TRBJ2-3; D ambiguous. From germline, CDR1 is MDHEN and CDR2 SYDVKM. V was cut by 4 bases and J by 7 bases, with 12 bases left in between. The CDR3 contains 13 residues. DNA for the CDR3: TGTGCCAGCAGTTCAATCCTCCTCCATACGCAGTATTTT. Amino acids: CASSSILLHTQYF.

CDR3 in amino acids: CASSLGYGGSSYNEQFF. The CDR3 nucleotides are TGTGCCAGCAGCTTAGGTTACGGGGGAAGCTCCTACAATGAGCAGTTCTTC. This chain links TRBV7-9 with TRBJ2-1; TRBD2 might be the D (6 bases). The CDR3 has 17 amino acids. From germline, CDR1 is SEHNR and CDR2 FQNEAQ (reference sequence). V dropped 1 base and J dropped 0 bases, with 13 bases sitting between them.

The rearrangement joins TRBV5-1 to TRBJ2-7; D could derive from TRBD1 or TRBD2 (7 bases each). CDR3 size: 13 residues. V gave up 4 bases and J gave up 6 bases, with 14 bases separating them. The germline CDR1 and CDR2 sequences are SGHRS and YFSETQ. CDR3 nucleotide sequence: TGCGCCAGCAGCCCCGGCAGGGGGGGCGAGCAGTACTTC. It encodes CASSPGRGGEQYF.

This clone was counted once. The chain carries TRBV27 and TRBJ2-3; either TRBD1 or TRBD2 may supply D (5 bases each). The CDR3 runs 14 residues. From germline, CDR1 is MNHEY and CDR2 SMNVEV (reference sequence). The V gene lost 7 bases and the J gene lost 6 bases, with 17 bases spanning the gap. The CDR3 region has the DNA TGTGCCAGCACTCGAAGAGGGGATCCGGATACGCAGTATTTT. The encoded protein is CASTRRGDPDTQYF.

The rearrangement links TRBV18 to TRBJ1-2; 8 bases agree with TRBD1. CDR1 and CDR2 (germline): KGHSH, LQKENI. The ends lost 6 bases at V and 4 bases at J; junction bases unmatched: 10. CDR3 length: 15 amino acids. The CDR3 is CASSLLKDRVYGYTF. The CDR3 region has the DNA TGTGCCAGCTCCCTCCTGAAGGACAGGGTCTATGGCTACACCTTC. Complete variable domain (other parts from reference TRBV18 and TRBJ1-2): NAGVMQNPRHLVRRRGQEARLRCSPMKGHSHVYWYRQLPEEGLKFMVYLQKENIIDESGMPKERFSAEFPKEGPSILRIQQVVRGDSAAYFCASSLLKDRVYGYTFGSGTRLTVV.

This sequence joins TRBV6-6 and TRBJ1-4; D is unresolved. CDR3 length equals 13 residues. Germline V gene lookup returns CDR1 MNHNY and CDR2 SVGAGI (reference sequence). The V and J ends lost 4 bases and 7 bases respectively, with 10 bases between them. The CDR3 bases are TGTGCCAGCAGTTTAGCCTGGAGTGAAAAACTGTTTTTT. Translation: CASSLAWSEKLFF.

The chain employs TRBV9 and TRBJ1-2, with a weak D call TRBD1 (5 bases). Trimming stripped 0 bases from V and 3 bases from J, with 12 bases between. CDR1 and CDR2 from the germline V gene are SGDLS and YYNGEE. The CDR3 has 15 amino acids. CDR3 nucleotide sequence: TGTGCCAGCAGCGTAGCCAGGGTTGGTGACTATGGCTACACCTTC. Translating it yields CASSVARVGDYGYTF.

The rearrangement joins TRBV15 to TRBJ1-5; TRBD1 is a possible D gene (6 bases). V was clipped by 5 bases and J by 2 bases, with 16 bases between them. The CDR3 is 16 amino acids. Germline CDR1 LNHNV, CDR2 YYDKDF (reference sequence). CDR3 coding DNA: TGTGCCACCAGCCAGGGGTGGGGGGTCGGCAATCAGCCCCAGCATTTT. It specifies CATSQGWGVGNQPQHF.

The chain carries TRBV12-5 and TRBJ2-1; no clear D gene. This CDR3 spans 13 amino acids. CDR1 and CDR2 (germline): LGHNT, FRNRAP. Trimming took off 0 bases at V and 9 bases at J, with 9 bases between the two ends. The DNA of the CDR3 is TGTGCTAGTGGTTTGGTACTGGGTAGTGAGCAGTTCTTC. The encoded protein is CASGLVLGSEQFF. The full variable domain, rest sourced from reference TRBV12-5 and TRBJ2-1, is DARVTQTPRHKVTEMGQEVTMRCQPILGHNTVFWYRQTMMQGLELLAYFRNRAPLDDSGMPKDRFSAEMPDATLATLKIQPSEPRDSAVYFCASGLVLGSEQFFGPGTRLTVL.

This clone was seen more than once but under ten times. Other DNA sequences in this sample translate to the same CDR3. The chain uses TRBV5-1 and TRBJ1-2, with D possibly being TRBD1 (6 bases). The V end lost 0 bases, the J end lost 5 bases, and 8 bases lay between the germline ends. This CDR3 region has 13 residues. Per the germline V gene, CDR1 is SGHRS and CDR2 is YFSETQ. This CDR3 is CASSLDRAYGYTF. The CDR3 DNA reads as TGCGCCAGCAGCTTGGACAGGGCTTATGGCTACACCTTC.

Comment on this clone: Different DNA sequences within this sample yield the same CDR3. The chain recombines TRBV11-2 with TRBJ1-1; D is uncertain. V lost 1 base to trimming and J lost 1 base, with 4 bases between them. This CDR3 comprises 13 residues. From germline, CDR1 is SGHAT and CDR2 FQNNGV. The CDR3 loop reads CASSLGTNTEAFF. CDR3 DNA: TGTGCCAGCAGCTTAGGAACGAACACTGAAGCTTTCTTT.

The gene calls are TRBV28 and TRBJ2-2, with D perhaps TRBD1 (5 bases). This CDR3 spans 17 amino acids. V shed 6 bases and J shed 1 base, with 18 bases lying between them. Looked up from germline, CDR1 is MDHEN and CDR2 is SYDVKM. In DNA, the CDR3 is TGTGCCAGCAGGCAGCCTGCGGACGGACAGAACACCGGGGAGCTGTTTTTT. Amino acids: CASRQPADGQNTGELFF.

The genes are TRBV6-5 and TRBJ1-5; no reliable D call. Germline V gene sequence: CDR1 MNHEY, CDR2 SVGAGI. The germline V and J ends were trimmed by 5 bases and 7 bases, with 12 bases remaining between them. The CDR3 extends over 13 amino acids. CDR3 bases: TGTGCCAGCAGTGACGGATACTGGCAGCCCCAGCATTTT. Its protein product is CASSDGYWQPQHF.